This TCR beta chain emerged from a study of cytomegalovirus exposure and HLA in healthy donors. Worth noting for this clone: Its specificity is not known.

Whole-study findings and limits: Rare TCR sequences predominated, though certain public TCRs were found in many donors.

Trimming cost V 7 bases and J 0 bases, with 12 bases left between them. The CDR3 is made up of 14 amino acids. The germline gives CDR1 SNHLY, CDR2 FYNNEI. The method was immunoSEQ multiplex PCR; TCRdb's version includes in-frame clones alone and lacks a portion of them. The data hold roughly 150,000 clones, with just under 90% observed a single time. The chain couples TRBV2 to TRBJ1-1, with D tentatively TRBD1 (5 bases). Source material: PBMCs. The TCR comes from a woman aged 18 to 35 in good health and CMV-seropositive. Here the CDR3 reads CASTPTAMNTEAFF. CDR3 nucleotide sequence: TGTGCCAGCACCCCGACAGCCATGAACACTGAAGCTTTCTTT.